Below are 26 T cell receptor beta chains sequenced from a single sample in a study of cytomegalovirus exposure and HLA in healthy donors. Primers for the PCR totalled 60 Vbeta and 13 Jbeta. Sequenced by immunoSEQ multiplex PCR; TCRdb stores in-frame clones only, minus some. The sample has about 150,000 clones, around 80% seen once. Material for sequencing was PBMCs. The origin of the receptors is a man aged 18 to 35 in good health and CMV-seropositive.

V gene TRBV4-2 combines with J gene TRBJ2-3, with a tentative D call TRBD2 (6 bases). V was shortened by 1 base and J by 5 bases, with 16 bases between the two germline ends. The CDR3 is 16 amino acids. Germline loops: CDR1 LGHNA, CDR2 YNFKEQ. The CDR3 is CASSQAEGGSRDTQYF. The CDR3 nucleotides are TGTGCCAGCAGCCAAGCGGAGGGCGGTTCGCGAGATACGCAGTATTTT.

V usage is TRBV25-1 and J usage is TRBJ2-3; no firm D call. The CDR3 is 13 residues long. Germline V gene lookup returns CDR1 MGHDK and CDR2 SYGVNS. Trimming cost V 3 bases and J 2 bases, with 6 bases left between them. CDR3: CASSETPTDTQYF. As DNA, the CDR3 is TGTGCCAGCAGTGAGACACCCACAGATACGCAGTATTTT.

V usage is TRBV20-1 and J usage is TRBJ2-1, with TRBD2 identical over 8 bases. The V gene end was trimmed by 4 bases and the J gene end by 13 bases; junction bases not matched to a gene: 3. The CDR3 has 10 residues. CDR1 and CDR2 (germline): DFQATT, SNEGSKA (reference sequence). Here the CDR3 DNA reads TGCAGTGCTATGGGACTAGGCCAGTTCTTC. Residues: CSAMGLGQFF.

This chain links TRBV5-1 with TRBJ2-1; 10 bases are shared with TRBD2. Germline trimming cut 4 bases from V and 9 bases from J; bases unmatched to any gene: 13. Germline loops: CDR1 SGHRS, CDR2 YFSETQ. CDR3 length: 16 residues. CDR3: CASSPIPSGRAGEQFF. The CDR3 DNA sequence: TGCGCCAGCAGCCCAATCCCCAGCGGGAGGGCGGGTGAGCAGTTCTTC.

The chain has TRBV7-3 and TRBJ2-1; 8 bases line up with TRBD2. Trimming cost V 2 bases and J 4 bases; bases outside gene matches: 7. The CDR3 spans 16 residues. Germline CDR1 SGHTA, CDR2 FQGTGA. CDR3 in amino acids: CASSLFSGTSYNEQFF. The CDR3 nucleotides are TGTGCCAGCAGCTTATTCTCCGGGACTAGTTACAATGAGCAGTTCTTC.

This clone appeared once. Here the CDR3 reads CASSDRAGVAEQYF. CDR3 sequence (DNA): TGTGCCAGCAGTGACCGGGCGGGAGTGGCCGAGCAGTACTTC. The rearrangement links TRBV2 to TRBJ2-5; TRBD2 matches at 7 bases. The closer fit of TRBJ2-7 to the DNA end suggests the J call may be wrong. This CDR3 spans 14 amino acids. The V gene's germline CDR1 is SNHLY and CDR2 FYNNEI.

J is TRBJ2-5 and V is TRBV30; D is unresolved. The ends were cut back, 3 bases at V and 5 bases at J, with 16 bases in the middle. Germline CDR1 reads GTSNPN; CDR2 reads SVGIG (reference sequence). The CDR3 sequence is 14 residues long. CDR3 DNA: TGTGCCTGGAGGTCCATATCAGGCCGCGAGACCCAGTACTTC. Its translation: CAWRSISGRETQYF. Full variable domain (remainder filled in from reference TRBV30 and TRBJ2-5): SQTIHQWPATLVQPVGSPLSLECTVEGTSNPNLYWYRQAAGRGLQLLFYSVGIGQISSEVPQNLSASRPQDRQFILSSKKLLLSDSGFYLCAWRSISGRETQYFGPGTRLLVL.

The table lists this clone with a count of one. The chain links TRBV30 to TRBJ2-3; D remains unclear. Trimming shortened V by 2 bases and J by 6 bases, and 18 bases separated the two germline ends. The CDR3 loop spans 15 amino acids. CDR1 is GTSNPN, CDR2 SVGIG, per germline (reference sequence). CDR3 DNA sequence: TGTGCCTGGAGTCCCCCCGGCGTGGAGCTTGATACGCAGTATTTT. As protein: CAWSPPGVELDTQYF.

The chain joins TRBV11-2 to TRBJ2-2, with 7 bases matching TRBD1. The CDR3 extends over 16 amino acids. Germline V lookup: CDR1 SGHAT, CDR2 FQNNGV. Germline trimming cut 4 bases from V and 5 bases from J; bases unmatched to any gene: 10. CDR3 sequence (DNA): TGTGCCAGCAGCTCGGTCAAGGGGGCCAGAACCGGGGAGCTGTTTTTT. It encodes CASSSVKGARTGELFF. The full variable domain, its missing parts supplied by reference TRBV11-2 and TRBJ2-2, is EAGVAQSPRYKIIEKRQSVAFWCNPISGHATLYWYQQILGQGPKLLIQFQNNGVVDDSQLPKDRFSAERLKGVDSTLKIQPAKLEDSAVYLCASSSVKGARTGELFFGEGSRLTVL.

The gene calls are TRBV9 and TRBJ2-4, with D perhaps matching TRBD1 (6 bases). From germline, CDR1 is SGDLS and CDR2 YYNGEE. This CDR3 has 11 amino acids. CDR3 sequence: CAGARCVIQYF. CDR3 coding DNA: TGTGCGGGGGCCAGGTGTGTTATTCAGTACTTC. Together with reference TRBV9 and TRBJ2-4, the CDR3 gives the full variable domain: DSGVTQTPKHLITATGQRVTLRCSPRSGDLSVYWYQQSLDQGLQFLIQYYNGEERAKGNILERFSAQQFPDLHSELNLSSLELGDSALYFCAGARCVIQYFGAGTRLSVL.

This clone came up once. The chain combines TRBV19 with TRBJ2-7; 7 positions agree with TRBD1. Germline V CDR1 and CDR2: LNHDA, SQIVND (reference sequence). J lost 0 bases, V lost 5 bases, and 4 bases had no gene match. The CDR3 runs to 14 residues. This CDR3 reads CASSRRDSSYEQYF. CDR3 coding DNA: TGTGCCAGTAGTCGCCGGGACAGCTCCTACGAGCAGTACTTC.

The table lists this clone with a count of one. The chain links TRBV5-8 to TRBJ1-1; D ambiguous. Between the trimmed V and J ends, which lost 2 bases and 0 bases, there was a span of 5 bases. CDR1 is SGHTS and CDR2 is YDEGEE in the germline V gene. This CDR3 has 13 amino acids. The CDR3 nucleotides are TGTGCCAGCAGCTTAGGAGTGAACACTGAAGCTTTCTTT. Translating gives CASSLGVNTEAFF. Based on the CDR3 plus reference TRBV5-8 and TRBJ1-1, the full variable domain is EAGVTQSPTHLIKTRGQQATLRCSPISGHTSVYWYQQALGLGLQFLLWYDEGEERNRGNFPPRFSGRQFPNYSSELNVNALELEDSALYLCASSLGVNTEAFFGQGTRLTVV.

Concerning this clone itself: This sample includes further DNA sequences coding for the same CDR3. The CDR3 protein is CASSPHLAGGTGELFF. The CDR3 bases are TGCGCCAGCAGCCCTCATTTAGCAGGAGGTACCGGGGAGCTGTTTTTT. The gene calls are TRBV5-1 and TRBJ2-2; possibly TRBD2 for D (5 bases). V dropped 4 bases and J dropped 5 bases, with 18 bases sitting between them. Germline assignment: CDR1 SGHRS and CDR2 YFSETQ. The CDR3 has 16 residues.

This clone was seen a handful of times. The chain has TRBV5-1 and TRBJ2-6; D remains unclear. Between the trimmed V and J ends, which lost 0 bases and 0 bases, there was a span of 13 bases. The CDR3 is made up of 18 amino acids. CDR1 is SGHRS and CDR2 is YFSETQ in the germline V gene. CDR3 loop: CASSLDGVLGSGANVLTF. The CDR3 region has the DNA TGCGCCAGCAGCTTGGATGGCGTCCTAGGCTCTGGGGCCAACGTCCTGACTTTC.

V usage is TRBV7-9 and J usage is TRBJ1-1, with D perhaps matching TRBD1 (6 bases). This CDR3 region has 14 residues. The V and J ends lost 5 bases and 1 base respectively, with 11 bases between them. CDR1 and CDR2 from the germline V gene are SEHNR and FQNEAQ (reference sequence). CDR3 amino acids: CASSRGQRNTEAFF. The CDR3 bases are TGTGCCAGCAGCAGAGGACAGAGGAACACTGAAGCTTTCTTT.

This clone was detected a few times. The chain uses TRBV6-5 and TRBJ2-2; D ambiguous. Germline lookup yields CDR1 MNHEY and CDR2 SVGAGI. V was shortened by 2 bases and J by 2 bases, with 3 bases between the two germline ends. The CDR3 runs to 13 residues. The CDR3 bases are TGTGCCAGCAGTTACCCTAACACCGGGGAGCTGTTTTTT. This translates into CASSYPNTGELFF.

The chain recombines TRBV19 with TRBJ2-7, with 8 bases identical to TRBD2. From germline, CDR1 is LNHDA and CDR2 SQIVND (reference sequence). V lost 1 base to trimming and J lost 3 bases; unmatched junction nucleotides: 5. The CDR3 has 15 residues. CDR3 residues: CASSIGAGGFYEQYF. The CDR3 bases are TGTGCCAGTAGTATAGGTGCGGGGGGATTCTACGAGCAGTACTTC.

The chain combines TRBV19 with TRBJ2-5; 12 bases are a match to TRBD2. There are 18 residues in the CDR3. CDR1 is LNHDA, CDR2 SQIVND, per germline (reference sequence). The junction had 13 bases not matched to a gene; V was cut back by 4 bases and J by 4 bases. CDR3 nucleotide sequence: TGTGCCAGTAGTAATGTCCTAGCGGGAGGGCCTGGGTTAGAGACCCAGTACTTC. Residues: CASSNVLAGGPGLETQYF.

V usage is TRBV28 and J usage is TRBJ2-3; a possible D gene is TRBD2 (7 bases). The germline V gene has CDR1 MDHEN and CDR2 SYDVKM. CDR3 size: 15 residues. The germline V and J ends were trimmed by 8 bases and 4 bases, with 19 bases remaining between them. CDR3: CASGGGRIGADTQYF. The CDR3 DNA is TGTGCCAGCGGCGGGGGCCGGATTGGGGCAGATACGCAGTATTTT.

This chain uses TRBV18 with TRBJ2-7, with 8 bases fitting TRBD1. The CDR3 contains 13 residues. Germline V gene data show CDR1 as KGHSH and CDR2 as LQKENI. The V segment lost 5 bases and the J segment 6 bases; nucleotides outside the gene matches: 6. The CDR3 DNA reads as TGTGCCAGCTCATCGGACAGGGTGGCCGAGCAGTACTTC. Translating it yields CASSSDRVAEQYF.

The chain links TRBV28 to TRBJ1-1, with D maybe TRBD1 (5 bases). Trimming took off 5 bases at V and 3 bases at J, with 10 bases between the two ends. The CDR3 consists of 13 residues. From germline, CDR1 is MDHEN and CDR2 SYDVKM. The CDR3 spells CASSRGGDTEAFF. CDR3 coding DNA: TGTGCCAGCAGTCGCGGGGGGGACACTGAAGCTTTCTTT.

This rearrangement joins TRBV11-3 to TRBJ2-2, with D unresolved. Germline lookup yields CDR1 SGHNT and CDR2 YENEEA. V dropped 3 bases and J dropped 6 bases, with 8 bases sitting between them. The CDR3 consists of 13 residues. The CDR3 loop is CASSFAVAGELFF. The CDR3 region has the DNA TGTGCCAGCAGCTTTGCAGTCGCCGGGGAGCTGTTTTTT.

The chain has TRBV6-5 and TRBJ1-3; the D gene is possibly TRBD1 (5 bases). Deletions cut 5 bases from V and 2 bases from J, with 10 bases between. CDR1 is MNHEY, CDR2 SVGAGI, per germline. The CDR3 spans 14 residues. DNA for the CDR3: TGTGCCAGCAGTAAGGACAACGCTGGAAACACCATATATTTT. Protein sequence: CASSKDNAGNTIYF.

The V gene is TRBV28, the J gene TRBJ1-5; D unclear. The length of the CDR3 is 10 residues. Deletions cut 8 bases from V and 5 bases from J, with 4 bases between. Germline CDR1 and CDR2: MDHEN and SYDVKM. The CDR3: CASGDQPQHF. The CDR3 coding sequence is TGTGCCAGCGGAGATCAGCCCCAGCATTTT. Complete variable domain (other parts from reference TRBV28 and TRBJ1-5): DVKVTQSSRYLVKRTGEKVFLECVQDMDHENMFWYRQDPGLGLRLIYFSYDVKMKEKGDIPEGYSVSREKKERFSLILESASTNQTSMYLCASGDQPQHFGDGTRLSIL.

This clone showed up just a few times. CDR3 amino acids: CSVAPLAGNEQFF. The CDR3 nucleotides are TGCAGCGTTGCCCCACTAGCGGGCAATGAGCAGTTCTTC. The chain recombines TRBV29-1 with TRBJ2-1; TRBD2 agrees at 9 bases. Germline CDR1 SQVTM, CDR2 ANQGSEA. Losses at the gene ends were 4 bases for V and 6 bases for J; bases not matched to a gene: 4. The CDR3 is 13 amino acids.

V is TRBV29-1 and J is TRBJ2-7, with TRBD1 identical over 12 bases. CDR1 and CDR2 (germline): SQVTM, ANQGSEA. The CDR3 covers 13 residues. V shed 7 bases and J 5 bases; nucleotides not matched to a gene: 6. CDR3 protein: CSAGTGGLDEQYF. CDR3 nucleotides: TGCAGCGCCGGGACAGGGGGCTTGGACGAGCAGTACTTC.